This T cell receptor beta chain was recorded in a study of blood T cell repertoires in COVID-19. Germline CDR1 is MNHEY and CDR2 is SVGAGI. This CDR3 contains 13 residues. The V end lost 6 bases, the J end lost 4 bases, and 12 bases lay between the germline ends. Using immunoSEQ multiplex PCR, the repertoire was profiled, and TCRdb retains in-frame clones only, with some absent. The sample has over 350,000 clones, more than 75% seen once. What was sequenced was PBMCs or T cells enriched from blood (not recorded which). The J gene is TRBJ1-1, the V gene TRBV6-5; weak D call: TRBD1 (5 bases). This clonotype originated in a woman aged 18-30 years who had recovered from COVID-19. The CDR3 DNA follows: TGTGCCAGCAGGCAGGGTTTTTCCACTGAAGCTTTCTTT. It codes for CASRQGFSTEAFF.